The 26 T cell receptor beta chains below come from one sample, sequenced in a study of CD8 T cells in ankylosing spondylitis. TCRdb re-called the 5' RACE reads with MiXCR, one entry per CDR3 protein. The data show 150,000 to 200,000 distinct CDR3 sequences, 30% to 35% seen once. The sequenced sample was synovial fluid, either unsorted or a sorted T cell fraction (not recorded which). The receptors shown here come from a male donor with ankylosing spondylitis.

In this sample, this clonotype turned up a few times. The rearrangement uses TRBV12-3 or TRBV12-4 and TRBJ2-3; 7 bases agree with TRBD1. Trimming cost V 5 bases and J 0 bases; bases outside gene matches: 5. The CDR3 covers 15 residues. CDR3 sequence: CASSRQGPSTDTQYF. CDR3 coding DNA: TGTGCCAGCAGTCGACAGGGTCCCAGCACAGATACGCAGTATTTT.

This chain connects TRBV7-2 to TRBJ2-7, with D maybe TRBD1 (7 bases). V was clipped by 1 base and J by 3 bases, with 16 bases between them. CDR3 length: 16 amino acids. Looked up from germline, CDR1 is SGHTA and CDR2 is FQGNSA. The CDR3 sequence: CASSLGRDRPHYEQYF. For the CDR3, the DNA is TGTGCCAGCAGCTTAGGGCGGGACAGACCCCACTACGAGCAGTACTTC.

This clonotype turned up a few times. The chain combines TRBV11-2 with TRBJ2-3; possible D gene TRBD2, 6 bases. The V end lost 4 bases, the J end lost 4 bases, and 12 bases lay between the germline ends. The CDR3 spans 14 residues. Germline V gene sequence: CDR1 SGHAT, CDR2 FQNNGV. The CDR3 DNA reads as TGTGCCAGCAGCTCCCGACTAGAATCAGATACGCAGTATTTT. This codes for CASSSRLESDTQYF.

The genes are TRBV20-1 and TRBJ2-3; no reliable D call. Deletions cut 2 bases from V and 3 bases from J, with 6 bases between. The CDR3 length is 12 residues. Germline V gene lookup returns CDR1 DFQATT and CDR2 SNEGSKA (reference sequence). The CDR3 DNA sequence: TGCAGTGCTAGACTATTGACAGATACGCAGTATTTT. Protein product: CSARLLTDTQYF.

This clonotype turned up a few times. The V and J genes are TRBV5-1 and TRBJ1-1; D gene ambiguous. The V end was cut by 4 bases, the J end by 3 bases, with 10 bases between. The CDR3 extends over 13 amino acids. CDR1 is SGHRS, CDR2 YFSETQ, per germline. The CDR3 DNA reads TGCGCCAGCAGCAGAGAAGGGCACACTGAAGCTTTCTTT. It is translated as CASSREGHTEAFF.

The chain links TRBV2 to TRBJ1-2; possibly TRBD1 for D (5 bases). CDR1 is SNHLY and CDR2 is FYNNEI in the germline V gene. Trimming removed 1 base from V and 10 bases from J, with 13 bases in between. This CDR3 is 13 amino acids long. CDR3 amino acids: CASSEEKGTIYTF. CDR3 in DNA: TGTGCCAGCAGTGAAGAGAAGGGGACGATCTACACCTTC.

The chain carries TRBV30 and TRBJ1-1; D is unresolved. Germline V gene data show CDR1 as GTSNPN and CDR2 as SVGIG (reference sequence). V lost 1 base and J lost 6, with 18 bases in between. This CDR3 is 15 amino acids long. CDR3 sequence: CAWSALYGGRAEAFF. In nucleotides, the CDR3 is TGTGCCTGGAGTGCCCTTTATGGTGGGAGGGCTGAAGCTTTCTTT. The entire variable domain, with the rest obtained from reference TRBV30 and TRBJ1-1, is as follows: SQTIHQWPATLVQPVGSPLSLECTVEGTSNPNLYWYRQAAGRGLQLLFYSVGIGQISSEVPQNLSASRPQDRQFILSSKKLLLSDSGFYLCAWSALYGGRAEAFFGQGTRLTVV.

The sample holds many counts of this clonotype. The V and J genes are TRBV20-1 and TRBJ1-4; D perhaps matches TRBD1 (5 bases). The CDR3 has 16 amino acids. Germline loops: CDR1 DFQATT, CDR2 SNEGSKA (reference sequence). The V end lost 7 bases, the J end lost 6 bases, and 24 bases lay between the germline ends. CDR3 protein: CSVTTQAGRGDEKLFF. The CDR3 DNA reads TGCAGTGTTACTACCCAAGCGGGGAGGGGAGATGAAAAACTGTTTTTT.

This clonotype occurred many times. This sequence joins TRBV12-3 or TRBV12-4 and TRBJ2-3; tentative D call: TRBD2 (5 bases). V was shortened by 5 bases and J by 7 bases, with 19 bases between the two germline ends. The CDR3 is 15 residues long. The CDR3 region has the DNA TGTGCCAGCAGTGTGCGGACCTCCTCGGGGAATACGCAGTATTTT. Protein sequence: CASSVRTSSGNTQYF.

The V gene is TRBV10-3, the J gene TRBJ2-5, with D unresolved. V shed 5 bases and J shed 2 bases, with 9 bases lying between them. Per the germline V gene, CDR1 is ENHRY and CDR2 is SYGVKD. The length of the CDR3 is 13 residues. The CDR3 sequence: CAISSGGQETQYF. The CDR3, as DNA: TGTGCCATCAGTTCTGGCGGACAAGAGACCCAGTACTTC.

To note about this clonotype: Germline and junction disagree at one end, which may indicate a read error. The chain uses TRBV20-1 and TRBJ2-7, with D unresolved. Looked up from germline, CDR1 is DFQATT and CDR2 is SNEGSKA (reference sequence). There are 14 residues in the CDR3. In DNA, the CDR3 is TGCAGTCCTAAGCCTCGGGCCATGTCCTCCGAGCAGTACTTC. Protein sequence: CSPKPRAMSSEQYF.

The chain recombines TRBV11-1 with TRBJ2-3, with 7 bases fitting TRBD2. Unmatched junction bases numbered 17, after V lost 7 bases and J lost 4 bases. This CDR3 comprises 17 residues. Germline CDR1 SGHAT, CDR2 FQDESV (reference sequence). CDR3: CASTHMGRERNPDTQYF. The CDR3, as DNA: TGTGCCAGCACCCACATGGGGCGGGAGAGGAACCCAGATACGCAGTATTTT. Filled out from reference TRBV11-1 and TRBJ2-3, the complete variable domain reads EAEVAQSPRYKITEKSQAVAFWCDPISGHATLYWYRQILGQGPELLVQFQDESVVDDSQLPKDRFSAERLKGVDSTLKIQPAELGDSAMYLCASTHMGRERNPDTQYFGPGTRLTVL.

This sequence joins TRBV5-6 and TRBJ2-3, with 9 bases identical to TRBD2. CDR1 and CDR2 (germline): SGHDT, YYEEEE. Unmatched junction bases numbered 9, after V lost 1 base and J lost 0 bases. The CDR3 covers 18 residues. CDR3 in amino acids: CASSLRGSGGPSTDTQYF. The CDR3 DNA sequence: TGTGCCAGCAGCTTGCGGGGCAGCGGGGGGCCTAGCACAGATACGCAGTATTTT.

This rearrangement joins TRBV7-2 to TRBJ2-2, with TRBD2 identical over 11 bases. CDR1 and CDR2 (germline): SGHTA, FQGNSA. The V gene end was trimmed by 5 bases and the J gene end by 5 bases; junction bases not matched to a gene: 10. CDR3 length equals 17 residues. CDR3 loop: CASSTTSGGPGTGELFF. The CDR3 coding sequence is TGTGCCAGCAGCACTACTAGCGGGGGCCCCGGTACCGGGGAGCTGTTTTTT.

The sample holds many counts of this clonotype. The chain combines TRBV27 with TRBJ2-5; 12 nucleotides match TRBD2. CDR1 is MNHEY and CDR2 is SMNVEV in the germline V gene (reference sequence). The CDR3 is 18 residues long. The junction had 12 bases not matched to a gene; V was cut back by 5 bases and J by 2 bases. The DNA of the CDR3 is TGTGCCAGCAGTCCGAACCTGGTACTAGCGGGAGGACAAGAGACCCAGTACTTC. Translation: CASSPNLVLAGGQETQYF.

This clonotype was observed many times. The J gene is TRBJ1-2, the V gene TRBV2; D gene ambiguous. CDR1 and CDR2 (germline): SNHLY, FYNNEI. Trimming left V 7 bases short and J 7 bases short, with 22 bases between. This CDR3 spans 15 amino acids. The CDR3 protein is CASIAAAVLAIGYTF. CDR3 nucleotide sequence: TGTGCCAGCATCGCGGCGGCAGTCCTGGCGATTGGCTACACCTTC.

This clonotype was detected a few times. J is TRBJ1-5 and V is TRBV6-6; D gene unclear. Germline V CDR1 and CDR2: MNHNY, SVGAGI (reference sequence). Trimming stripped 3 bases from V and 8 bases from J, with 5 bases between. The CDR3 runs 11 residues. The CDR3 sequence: CASSYGEPQHF. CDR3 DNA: TGTGCCAGCAGTTATGGGGAGCCCCAGCATTTT.

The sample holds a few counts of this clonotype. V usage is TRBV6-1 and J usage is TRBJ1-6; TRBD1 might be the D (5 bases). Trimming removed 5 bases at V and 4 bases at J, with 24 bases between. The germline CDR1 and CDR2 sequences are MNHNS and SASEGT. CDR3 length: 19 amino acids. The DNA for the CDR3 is TGTGCCAGCAGTCCCGGGAACCCTCGGGGGATTGGATATAATTCACCCCTCCACTTT. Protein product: CASSPGNPRGIGYNSPLHF.

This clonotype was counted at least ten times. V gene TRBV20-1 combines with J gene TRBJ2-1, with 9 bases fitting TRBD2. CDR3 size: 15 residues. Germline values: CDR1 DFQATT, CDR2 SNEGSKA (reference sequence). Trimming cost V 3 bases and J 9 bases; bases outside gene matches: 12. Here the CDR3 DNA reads TGCAGTGCTAGCGGGACTAGCTTCGGTCGGGCTGAGCAGTTCTTC. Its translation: CSASGTSFGRAEQFF.

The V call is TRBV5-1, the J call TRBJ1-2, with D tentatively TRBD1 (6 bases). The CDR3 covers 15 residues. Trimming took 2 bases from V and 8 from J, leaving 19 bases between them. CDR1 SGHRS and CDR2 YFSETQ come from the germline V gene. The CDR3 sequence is CASSFAGDRTSGYTF. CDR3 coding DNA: TGCGCCAGCAGCTTTGCGGGAGACAGGACTTCGGGCTACACCTTC.

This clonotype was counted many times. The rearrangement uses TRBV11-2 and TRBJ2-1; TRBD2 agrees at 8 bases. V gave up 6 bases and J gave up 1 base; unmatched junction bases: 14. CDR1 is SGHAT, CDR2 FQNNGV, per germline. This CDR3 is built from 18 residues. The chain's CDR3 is CASRLMTGTRASYNEQFF. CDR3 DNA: TGTGCCAGCAGGCTTATGACGGGGACTAGGGCTTCCTACAATGAGCAGTTCTTC.

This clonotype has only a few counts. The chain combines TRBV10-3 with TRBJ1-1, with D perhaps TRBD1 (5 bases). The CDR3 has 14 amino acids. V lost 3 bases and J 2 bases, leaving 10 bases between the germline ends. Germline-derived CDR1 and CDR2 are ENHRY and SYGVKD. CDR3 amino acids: CAISERTSNTEAFF. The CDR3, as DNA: TGTGCCATCAGTGAACGGACAAGTAACACTGAAGCTTTCTTT.

CDR3 nucleotides: TGTGCCAGCAGCTTGGTTAGGGCCTCTGGGGCCAACGTCCTGACTTTC. Its protein product is CASSLVRASGANVLTF. The rearrangement joins TRBV5-6 to TRBJ2-6; no reliable D call. CDR1 is SGHDT and CDR2 is YYEEEE in the germline V gene. The CDR3 has 16 amino acids. Trimming stripped 0 bases from V and 0 bases from J, with 7 bases between. Full variable domain (outside the CDR3, taken from reference TRBV5-6 and TRBJ2-6): DAGVTQSPTHLIKTRGQQVTLRCSPKSGHDTVSWYQQALGQGPQFIFQYYEEEERQRGNFPDRFSGHQFPNYSSELNVNALLLGDSALYLCASSLVRASGANVLTFGAGSRLTVL.

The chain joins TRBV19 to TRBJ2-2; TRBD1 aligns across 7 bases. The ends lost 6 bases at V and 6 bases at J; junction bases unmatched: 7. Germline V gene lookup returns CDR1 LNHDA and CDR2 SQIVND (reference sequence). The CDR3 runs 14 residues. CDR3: CASSPQGVAGELFF. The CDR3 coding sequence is TGTGCCAGTAGCCCCCAGGGGGTGGCCGGGGAGCTGTTTTTT.

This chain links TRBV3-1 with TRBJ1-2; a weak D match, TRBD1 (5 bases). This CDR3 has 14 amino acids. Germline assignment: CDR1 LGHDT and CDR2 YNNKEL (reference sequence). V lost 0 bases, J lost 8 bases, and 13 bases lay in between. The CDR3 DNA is TGTGCCAGCAGCCAAGATAAGAGTAGGGACGGCTACACCTTC. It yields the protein CASSQDKSRDGYTF. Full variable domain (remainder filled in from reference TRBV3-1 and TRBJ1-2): DTAVSQTPKYLVTQMGNDKSIKCEQNLGHDTMYWYKQDSKKFLKIMFSYNNKELIINETVPNRFSPKSPDKAHLNLHINSLELGDSAVYFCASSQDKSRDGYTFGSGTRLTVV.

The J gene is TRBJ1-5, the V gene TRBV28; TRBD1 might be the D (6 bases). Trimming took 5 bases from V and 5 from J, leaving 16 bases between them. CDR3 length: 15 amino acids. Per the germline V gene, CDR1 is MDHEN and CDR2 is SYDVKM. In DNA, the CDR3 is TGTGCCAGCAGTGCCTTGGGGGGGCAGGATCAGCCCCAGCATTTT. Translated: CASSALGGQDQPQHF.